The next 21 T cell receptor beta chains were all read from a single sample in a study of blood T cells in healthy people across ages (dated by TCRdb to the mid-2010s). Libraries were constructed by 5' RACE. The sequencer was an Illumina HiSeq 2500. A second PCR of about 6 to 12 cycles was run with a J-beta primer mix and a sample-barcoded 5' primer. TCRdb ran its own pipeline on the public reads, namely fastp trimming at Q25 and MiXCR clone calling, and kept in-frame beta chains. Identical CDR3 protein sequences are pooled into one entry, listed with their most common genes and DNA. Across this sample there are 800,000 to 900,000 distinct CDR3 sequences, with 55% to 65% seen only once. The ten biggest clones cover around a quarter of the sample. Material for sequencing was blood. The receptors shown here come from a man aged 25 to 45 in good health.

V is TRBV4-2 and J is TRBJ2-7, with D tentatively TRBD1 (6 bases). The CDR3 contains 15 residues. Germline V CDR1 and CDR2: LGHNA, YNFKEQ. V lost 4 bases and J 4 bases, leaving 17 bases between the germline ends. The CDR3 region has the DNA TGTGCCAGCAGCCCTCGACAGGCCGGCGTTTACGAGCAGTACTTC. Translation gives CASSPRQAGVYEQYF.

The chain has TRBV4-3 and TRBJ2-7; 7 positions agree with TRBD1. Germline V gene data show CDR1 as LGHNA and CDR2 as YSLEER. The J segment lost 2 bases and the V segment lost 1 base, leaving 8 bases of the junction unmatched. The CDR3 extends over 16 amino acids. The CDR3 DNA reads TGCGCCAGCAGCCAAGTCATGGACAGGCCCACCTACGAGCAGTACTTC. This translates into CASSQVMDRPTYEQYF.

V and J are TRBV6-1 and TRBJ1-4; D remains unclear. Germline lookup yields CDR1 MNHNS and CDR2 SASEGT. The CDR3 loop spans 15 amino acids. The V end was cut by 3 bases, the J end by 4 bases, with 12 bases between. The CDR3 DNA sequence: TGTGCCAGCAGTGACCAGGCGACGGGTAATGAAAAACTGTTTTTT. Its translation is CASSDQATGNEKLFF.

This clonotype has a single count. The chain carries TRBV3-1 and TRBJ1-5; D gene ambiguous. This CDR3 comprises 13 residues. The V gene's germline CDR1 is LGHDT and CDR2 YNNKEL (reference sequence). The V and J ends lost 3 bases and 4 bases respectively, with 7 bases between them. In DNA, the CDR3 is TGTGCCAGCAGCCATACTGGGAATCAGCCCCAGCATTTT. It codes for CASSHTGNQPQHF.

There are a few counts of this clonotype. This chain's CDR3 is CASSSDGSPYTEAFF. CDR3 DNA sequence: TGTGCCAGCAGCTCCGACGGTAGTCCCTACACTGAAGCTTTCTTT. The chain joins TRBV7-3 to TRBJ1-1; D is unresolved. V lost 4 bases, J lost 3 bases, and 15 bases lay in between. The CDR3 extends over 15 amino acids. Germline CDR1 and CDR2: SGHTA and FQGTGA.

The V and J genes are TRBV12-3 or TRBV12-4 and TRBJ2-3; 8 bases are a match to TRBD1. Trimming cost V 3 bases and J 6 bases; bases outside gene matches: 8. The CDR3 is 15 amino acids. The CDR3 DNA reads TGTGCCAGCAGTTTCCGGGGACAGGCGGTGGATACGCAGTATTTT. As protein: CASSFRGQAVDTQYF.

This clonotype was counted once. The chain couples TRBV20-1 to TRBJ2-7; D unresolved. With the DNA end fitting TRBJ2-5 better, the J assignment may be wrong. Germline V CDR1 and CDR2: DFQATT, SNEGSKA (reference sequence). The CDR3 has 13 amino acids. The CDR3 loop is CSASGGVGETQYF. CDR3 sequence (DNA): TGCAGTGCTAGTGGTGGGGTCGGGGAGACCCAGTACTTC.

The V call is TRBV28, the J call TRBJ2-5; no reliable D call. The better agreement between TRBJ2-7 and the DNA end casts doubt on the J call. This CDR3 comprises 16 residues. Germline V lookup: CDR1 MDHEN, CDR2 SYDVKM. CDR3 bases: TGTGCCAGCAGTTTTAGGTGGCGGCGGAAACAATACGAGCAGTACTTC. Encoded protein: CASSFRWRRKQYEQYF.

This CDR3 is CASSEQGRSGGYTF. CDR3 nucleotides: TGTGCCAGCAGCGAACAGGGGAGGTCGGGCGGCTACACCTTC. The chain employs TRBV12-3 or TRBV12-4 and TRBJ1-2; 7 positions match TRBD1. V shed 6 bases, J shed 8 bases, and the junction held 12 bases outside the gene matches. The CDR3 covers 14 residues.

The chain employs TRBV27 and TRBJ2-4; TRBD1 or TRBD2 may be the D gene (5 bases each). TRBJ2-7 explains the end of the DNA better; the J call may be wrong. The germline CDR1 and CDR2 sequences are MNHEY and SMNVEV (reference sequence). This CDR3 spans 12 amino acids. The CDR3 nucleotides are TGTGCCAGCAGTTTTGGGGGACACGAGCAGTACTTC. It yields the protein CASSFGGHEQYF.

The rearrangement uses TRBV5-1 and TRBJ2-3; D not certain. The CDR3 runs to 15 residues. Germline loops: CDR1 SGHRS, CDR2 YFSETQ. V was trimmed by 0 bases and J by 4 bases, leaving 12 bases between them. CDR3 sequence (DNA): TGCGCCAGCAGCTTGGAGGATAAGGTTGCAGATACGCAGTATTTT. This encodes CASSLEDKVADTQYF.

The chain links TRBV12-3 or TRBV12-4 to TRBJ2-5, with a tentative D call TRBD2 (6 bases). CDR3 length equals 15 residues. The V and J ends lost 0 bases and 2 bases respectively, with 10 bases between them. DNA for the CDR3: TGTGCCAGCAGTTTAGCGCTCGCGGGACAAGAGACCCAGTACTTC. It codes for CASSLALAGQETQYF.

V gene TRBV5-8 combines with J gene TRBJ2-5, with D hard to call. V was clipped by 4 bases and J by 7 bases, with 11 bases between them. CDR3 length: 12 residues. CDR1 and CDR2 from the germline V gene are SGHTS and YDEGEE. CDR3: CASSRIPGTQYF. In DNA, the CDR3 is TGTGCCAGCAGCAGGATACCGGGGACCCAGTACTTC. Using reference TRBV5-8 and TRBJ2-5 for the parts outside the CDR3, the full variable domain is EAGVTQSPTHLIKTRGQQATLRCSPISGHTSVYWYQQALGLGLQFLLWYDEGEERNRGNFPPRFSGRQFPNYSSELNVNALELEDSALYLCASSRIPGTQYFGPGTRLLVL.

The chain recombines TRBV9 with TRBJ2-3; D call uncertain. Germline V gene lookup returns CDR1 SGDLS and CDR2 YYNGEE. This CDR3 contains 12 residues. V was pared by 3 bases and J by 8 bases, with 10 bases between. The CDR3 is CASSGDIGTQYF. CDR3 DNA sequence: TGTGCCAGCAGCGGTGACATAGGTACGCAGTATTTT.

This clonotype was counted between two and nine times. CDR3: CASSQGGLLEAFF. CDR3 DNA sequence: TGTGCCAGCAGCCAAGGCGGGCTCTTAGAGGCTTTCTTT. This sequence joins TRBV3-1 and TRBJ1-1; D is ambiguous. Germline V gene sequence: CDR1 LGHDT, CDR2 YNNKEL (reference sequence). The CDR3 is made up of 13 amino acids. Trimming removed 1 base from V and 11 bases from J, with 14 bases in between.

This clonotype was seen a single time. The CDR3 reads CASSLVGGKDTQYF. In DNA form, the CDR3 reads TGTGCCAGCAGTTTGGTCGGGGGGAAAGATACGCAGTATTTT. This chain connects TRBV12-3 or TRBV12-4 to TRBJ2-3; TRBD2 agrees at 7 bases. The CDR3 is 14 residues long. Germline trimming cut 3 bases from V and 5 bases from J; bases unmatched to any gene: 5.

The gene calls are TRBV20-1 and TRBJ2-7; 10 bases align to TRBD2. The CDR3 spans 14 residues. Germline values: CDR1 DFQATT, CDR2 SNEGSKA (reference sequence). V shed 3 bases, J shed 0 bases, and the junction held 2 bases outside the gene matches. The CDR3 spells CSARLAGASYEQYF. The CDR3 DNA is TGCAGTGCTAGGCTAGCGGGGGCCTCCTACGAGCAGTACTTC.

The J gene is TRBJ2-5, the V gene TRBV6-2 or TRBV6-3; D perhaps matches TRBD1 (6 bases). The J call is uncertain, as TRBJ2-1 better fits the DNA end. CDR3 size: 14 residues. Germline lookup yields CDR1 MNHEY and CDR2 SVGEGT. The CDR3 loop is CASKNRDPQETQFF. In nucleotides, the CDR3 is TGTGCCAGCAAGAACAGGGACCCCCAAGAGACCCAGTTCTTC.

This sequence joins TRBV5-1 and TRBJ2-5; possibly TRBD1 or TRBD2 for D (5 bases each). Trimming removed 0 bases at V and 7 bases at J, with 13 bases between. The CDR3 totals 14 residues. Looked up from germline, CDR1 is SGHRS and CDR2 is YFSETQ. The DNA for the CDR3 is TGCGCCAGCAGCTTGGCGGGGAAGGGGTCGACCCAGTACTTC. Amino acid sequence: CASSLAGKGSTQYF. Based on the CDR3 plus reference TRBV5-1 and TRBJ2-5, the full variable domain is KAGVTQTPRYLIKTRGQQVTLSCSPISGHRSVSWYQQTPGQGLQFLFEYFSETQRNKGNFPGRFSGRQFSNSRSEMNVSTLELGDSALYLCASSLAGKGSTQYFGPGTRLLVL.

V usage is TRBV5-4 and J usage is TRBJ2-3; the D gene could be TRBD1 or TRBD2 (5 bases each). Germline CDR1 reads SGHNT; CDR2 reads YYREEE (reference sequence). V lost 0 bases, J lost 6 bases, and 8 bases lay in between. The CDR3 runs to 13 residues. The CDR3 sequence is CASSLDWGDTQYF. The CDR3 DNA sequence: TGTGCCAGCAGCTTGGATTGGGGGGATACGCAGTATTTT.

J is TRBJ2-7 and V is TRBV20-1; TRBD2 agrees at 8 bases. Germline V gene sequence: CDR1 DFQATT, CDR2 SNEGSKA (reference sequence). Trimming cost V 0 bases and J 1 base; bases outside gene matches: 8. The CDR3 runs 16 residues. This chain's CDR3 is CSARDSGGRGSYEQYF. The CDR3 nucleotides read TGCAGTGCTAGAGATTCGGGAGGGAGAGGATCCTACGAGCAGTACTTC.